This T cell receptor beta chain was retrieved from a study of CD8 T cells in ankylosing spondylitis. Overall study findings and caveats: Within matched ankylosing spondylitis synovial fluid, disease-linked clones were reportedly significantly enriched. Within ankylosing spondylitis blood, a TCR beta motif made up of eight highly homologous variants appeared to be characteristic.

Generation of TCR beta libraries employed quantitative 5'-RACE incorporating molecular barcodes. A single record per CDR3 protein comes from TCRdb applying MiXCR to the 5' RACE reads. The sample lists 90,000 to 120,000 distinct CDR3 sequences, more than 20% seen once, with about 12% in the top ten. Per germline, CDR1 SGHTA and CDR2 FQGNSA. V lost 1 base to trimming and J lost 6 bases, with 13 bases between them. The CDR3 has 15 amino acids. A word on this clonotype: What it binds is unknown.

Sequenced sample: synovial fluid, either unsorted or a sorted T cell fraction (not recorded which). The TCR comes from a male donor with ankylosing spondylitis. The V call is TRBV7-2, the J call TRBJ1-5; maybe TRBD1 (5 bases). CDR3 loop: CASSLDKQRGQPQHF. The CDR3 coding sequence is TGTGCCAGCAGCTTAGACAAACAGAGGGGTCAGCCCCAGCATTTT.